This TCR beta chain was identified in a study of blood T cell repertoires in COVID-19. Across the whole study: PBMCs, B-cell-depleted T cells, or T cells were the source of the cDNA or gDNA that made up the material.

Only one count was recorded for this clone. Some clones are missing from TCRdb's copy, which holds only in-frame ones; the method was immunoSEQ multiplex PCR. Seen here are about 430,000 clones, roughly 88% observed once, and the top ten hold 1.4% to 1.5%. V lost 1 base to trimming and J lost 5 bases; unmatched junction nucleotides: 4. The CDR3 has 15 residues. CDR1 is SGHTA, CDR2 FQGNSA, per germline. Recruits, aged roughly 18 to 100 years, lived in about two dozen US areas. Assignments of participants to cohorts depended upon their own reported clinical history. A case of COVID-19 had been met by exposed participants within 2 weeks before study entry.

The rearrangement links TRBV7-2 to TRBJ2-7; 11 nucleotides match TRBD2. The TCR was taken from a woman aged 18-35 years who had been exposed to COVID-19. Sequenced: PBMCs or T cells enriched from blood (not recorded which). In nucleotides, the CDR3 is TGTGCCAGCAGCTTAGTAACTAGCGGGAGAAACGAGCAGTACTTC. It yields the protein CASSLVTSGRNEQYF.